These 32 T cell receptor beta chains originate from one sample sequenced in a study of T cells expressing NK-cell markers. TCRdb reprocessed the 5' RACE reads, keeping one entry per CDR3 protein, no DNA. There are about 410,000 distinct CDR3 sequences in the sample, with around 10% held by the top ten. The sample taken for sequencing was blood T cells: a sorted CD56 or NKG2C T cell subset, CD4+ or CD8+ T cells, or bulk PBMC T cells (not recorded which). All receptors come from a woman in her fifties or sixties in good health.

V and J are TRBV4-2 and TRBJ2-1. This CDR3 contains 14 residues. Germline CDR1 LGHNA, CDR2 YNFKEQ. The CDR3 here is CASSQDISEDEQFF.

The chain couples TRBV12-3 or TRBV12-4 to TRBJ2-1; TCRdb names TRBD2, which stays unverified in the absence of DNA. This CDR3 is built from 17 residues. The CDR3 region is CASSSSGRSESYNEQFF.

J is TRBJ2-1 and V is TRBV2. CDR1 is SNHLY, CDR2 FYNNEI, per germline. This CDR3 has 12 residues. The CDR3 region is CATQLDYNEQFF.

The CDR3 loop reads CASSDTTDTQYF. J is TRBJ2-3 and V is TRBV6-4. The germline V gene encodes CDR1 MRHNA and CDR2 SNTAGT. The CDR3 is 12 residues long.

This rearrangement joins TRBV29-1 to TRBJ2-1; with no DNA, the TCRdb D assignment of TRBD2 cannot be verified. The CDR3 contains 16 residues. The germline CDR1 and CDR2 sequences are SQVTM and ANQGSEA. CDR3 sequence: CSVEGGEGRLGNEQFF.

This CDR3 is CASSESVSNEQYF. The chain employs TRBV7-9 and TRBJ2-7. Per germline, CDR1 SEHNR and CDR2 FQNEAQ (reference sequence). This CDR3 region has 13 residues.

The chain joins TRBV5-4 to TRBJ1-5. The germline gives CDR1 SGHNT, CDR2 YYREEE (reference sequence). The CDR3 is 14 residues long. The CDR3 spells CASSDDMSNQPQHF.

The chain uses TRBV29-1 and TRBJ2-7; TCRdb proposes TRBD2, but this gene call is untestable without DNA. Germline lookup yields CDR1 SQVTM and CDR2 ANQGSEA. The length of the CDR3 is 16 residues. This chain's CDR3 is CSVEGLAGEGVYEQYF.

V is TRBV12-3 or TRBV12-4 and J is TRBJ2-1; there is no DNA to check the TCRdb D call of TRBD2. This CDR3 comprises 14 residues. CDR3 region: CASSTGTRGYEQFF.

This chain links TRBV29-1 with TRBJ2-7; as DNA is missing, the TRBD2 call by TCRdb cannot be tested. The CDR3 length is 18 residues. Germline V gives CDR1 SQVTM, CDR2 ANQGSEA. The CDR3 protein is CSVGTGLAGLRSSYEQYF.

The V call is TRBV20-1, the J call TRBJ2-7; TCRdb's D call, TRBD1, is unchecked because there is no DNA. CDR3 length: 13 amino acids. Looked up from germline, CDR1 is DFQATT and CDR2 is SNEGSKA (reference sequence). The CDR3 sequence: CSARRTGLDEQYF.

The CDR3 sequence: CASNEGTEAFF. The chain links TRBV5-1 to TRBJ1-1. This CDR3 comprises 11 residues. Germline CDR1 is SGHRS and CDR2 is YFSETQ.

This chain connects TRBV3-1 to TRBJ2-1; there is no DNA to check the TCRdb D call of TRBD2. The CDR3 runs to 16 residues. Germline V lookup: CDR1 LGHDT, CDR2 YNNKEL (reference sequence). The CDR3 sequence is CASSRISGNSYNEQFF.

This rearrangement joins TRBV10-3 to TRBJ1-1. Germline V lookup: CDR1 ENHRY, CDR2 SYGVKD. This CDR3 has 14 residues. The CDR3 loop is CAISSVDRLSEAFF.

The gene calls are TRBV12-3 or TRBV12-4 and TRBJ1-2; as DNA is missing, the TRBD1 call by TCRdb cannot be tested. The CDR3 length is 12 residues. CDR3 protein: CASSFSGAGYTF.

J is TRBJ2-1 and V is TRBV11-3; no DNA is available, so the TRBD1 call from TCRdb remains unchecked. The CDR3 consists of 16 residues. In germline, CDR1 is SGHNT, CDR2 YENEEA. CDR3 sequence reads: CASRMGTPSSYNEQFF.

This rearrangement joins TRBV7-2 to TRBJ2-1; TCRdb picks TRBD2, but there is no DNA to check that call. This CDR3 region has 15 residues. CDR1 SGHTA and CDR2 FQGNSA come from the germline V gene. CDR3 loop: CASSLTGRATNEQFF. The complete variable domain, with remaining parts taken from reference TRBV7-2 and TRBJ2-1, reads GAGVSQSPSNKVTEKGKDVELRCDPISGHTALYWYRQSLGQGLEFLIYFQGNSAPDKSGLPSDRFSAERTGGSVSTLTIQRTQQEDSAVYLCASSLTGRATNEQFFGPGTRLTVL.

The V and J genes are TRBV3-1 and TRBJ2-2; the D call of TRBD2 rests on TCRdb alone, since no DNA is present to check it. This CDR3 has 16 amino acids. In germline, CDR1 is LGHDT, CDR2 YNNKEL (reference sequence). The CDR3 loop reads CASSPSDGLLTGELFF.

The chain has TRBV4-1 and TRBJ2-3; the TRBD2 assignment by TCRdb is unverifiable without DNA. This CDR3 contains 16 residues. Germline V gene data show CDR1 as MGHRA and CDR2 as YSYEKL. This CDR3 is CASSLSGGRATDTQYF.

The chain links TRBV13 to TRBJ2-7; TCRdb's D call, TRBD1, is unchecked because there is no DNA. This CDR3 spans 16 amino acids. Germline CDR1 is PRHDT and CDR2 is FYEKMQ (reference sequence). This chain's CDR3 is CASTRTAIDRAYEQYF.

V and J are TRBV6-5 and TRBJ2-7; the D call from TCRdb, TRBD1, cannot be confirmed without DNA. This CDR3 is built from 14 residues. Germline V gene lookup returns CDR1 MNHEY and CDR2 SVGAGI. CDR3 in amino acids: CASSRRTGHNEQYF.

The chain has TRBV5-1 and TRBJ2-2; without DNA, the TCRdb call of TRBD2 cannot be checked. Germline assignment: CDR1 SGHRS and CDR2 YFSETQ. The CDR3 consists of 12 residues. The CDR3 loop is CASSLAGDELFF. Complete variable domain (other parts from reference TRBV5-1 and TRBJ2-2): KAGVTQTPRYLIKTRGQQVTLSCSPISGHRSVSWYQQTPGQGLQFLFEYFSETQRNKGNFPGRFSGRQFSNSRSEMNVSTLELGDSALYLCASSLAGDELFFGEGSRLTVL.

This chain joins TRBV5-1 and TRBJ2-7; the TCRdb call, TRBD2, lacks DNA for checking. The CDR3 runs 15 residues. Germline lookup yields CDR1 SGHRS and CDR2 YFSETQ. CDR3 in amino acids: CASSAGLATTYEQYF. Variable domain in full (rest from reference TRBV5-1 and TRBJ2-7): KAGVTQTPRYLIKTRGQQVTLSCSPISGHRSVSWYQQTPGQGLQFLFEYFSETQRNKGNFPGRFSGRQFSNSRSEMNVSTLELGDSALYLCASSAGLATTYEQYFGPGTRLTVT.

The V gene is TRBV20-1, the J gene TRBJ2-2; the TRBD1 assignment by TCRdb is unverifiable without DNA. Germline V gene data show CDR1 as DFQATT and CDR2 as SNEGSKA (reference sequence). The CDR3 consists of 13 residues. The CDR3 reads CSGRGVGTGELFF.

The genes are TRBV24-1 and TRBJ2-5; TCRdb's D call, TRBD1, is unchecked because there is no DNA. CDR1 and CDR2 (germline): KGHDR, SFDVKD. This CDR3 spans 13 amino acids. The CDR3 here is CATSSEGLGTQYF.

The chain carries TRBV19 and TRBJ2-2. The CDR3 length is 11 residues. Germline CDR1 LNHDA, CDR2 SQIVND (reference sequence). The CDR3 spells CASMGTRELFF. Using reference TRBV19 and TRBJ2-2 for the parts outside the CDR3, the full variable domain is DGGITQSPKYLFRKEGQNVTLSCEQNLNHDAMYWYRQDPGQGLRLIYYSQIVNDFQKGDIAEGYSVSREKKESFPLTVTSAQKNPTAFYLCASMGTRELFFGEGSRLTVL.

The rearrangement uses TRBV4-2 and TRBJ2-5; the D call of TRBD1 rests on TCRdb alone, since no DNA is present to check it. The V gene's germline CDR1 is LGHNA and CDR2 YNFKEQ. The CDR3 consists of 16 residues. The CDR3 loop reads CASSQDLGAGEETQYF.

The V and J genes are TRBV3-1 and TRBJ2-2; TCRdb picks TRBD1, but there is no DNA to check that call. The CDR3 has 16 amino acids. Germline loops: CDR1 LGHDT, CDR2 YNNKEL (reference sequence). CDR3 sequence reads: CASSQGGGSQTGELFF.

The V call is TRBV12-5, the J call TRBJ2-1; TCRdb's D call, TRBD2, is unchecked because there is no DNA. This CDR3 is 15 amino acids long. Germline CDR1 and CDR2: LGHNT and FRNRAP. The CDR3 reads CASGLAGPLVNEQFF.

V gene TRBV30 combines with J gene TRBJ2-7; absent DNA, TCRdb's TRBD2 call cannot be checked. This CDR3 contains 14 residues. Germline V gene lookup returns CDR1 GTSNPN and CDR2 SVGIG (reference sequence). The CDR3 spells CAWSKGPGSDEQYF.

V gene TRBV27 combines with J gene TRBJ2-1; TCRdb's D call of TRBD2 is untestable without DNA. The CDR3 length is 15 residues. Germline loops: CDR1 MNHEY, CDR2 SMNVEV (reference sequence). CDR3 amino acids: CASTLTSGRGNEQFF.

The chain is built from TRBV6-5 and TRBJ1-1. Germline V CDR1 and CDR2: MNHEY, SVGAGI. This CDR3 contains 14 residues. CDR3 residues: CASTQRTAESEAFF.